This TCR beta chain was captured by sequencing in a study of shared clonotypes between healthy human individuals. About this clone itself: Its antigen is unidentified.

Study-level findings and limits: Naive subsets usually exceeded memory subsets in estimated richness.

Clones were sequenced by immunoSEQ multiplex PCR, and TCRdb holds only the in-frame ones, with some missing. This sample yields 190,000 or so clones, of which 66% are seen a single time; less than 11% belongs to the top ten. The clonotype originates from a man aged 25 to 45 in good health. Sequencing input: memory CD4+ T cells sorted from blood. Subset specified: CD45RA-negative fraction.

The CDR3 bases are TGTGCCGGGCGGGGAGCTGGAGAAGATGTGGTCGAGCAGTACTTC. The encoded protein is CAGRGAGEDVVEQYF. This chain links TRBV2 with TRBJ2-7; TRBD2 is a possible D gene (6 bases). The CDR3 spans 15 residues. Germline CDR1 SNHLY, CDR2 FYNNEI. The V end was cut by 11 bases, the J end by 6 bases, with 26 bases between.